This passage covers 5 T cell receptor beta chains from one sample sequenced in a study of blood T cell repertoires in COVID-19. Clones were sequenced by immunoSEQ multiplex PCR, and TCRdb holds only the in-frame ones, with some missing. This sample yields about 59,000 clones, of which under 90% are seen a single time; 28% belongs to the top ten. The sample taken for sequencing was peripheral blood. The origin of the receptors is an elderly woman with active or convalescent COVID-19.

The V call is TRBV16, the J call TRBJ1-6; D is perhaps TRBD1 (6 bases). Trimming took 0 bases from V and 7 from J, leaving 10 bases between them. Germline V gives CDR1 KGHSY, CDR2 FQNENV. This CDR3 has 15 residues. The CDR3 loop reads CASSQSQGWNSPLHF. The CDR3 DNA is TGTGCCAGCAGCCAATCACAGGGTTGGAATTCACCCCTCCACTTT.

This clone has more than one count but fewer than ten. This chain links TRBV4-2 with TRBJ1-2, with a tentative D call TRBD1 (5 bases). CDR1 and CDR2 from the germline V gene are LGHNA and YNFKEQ. V was trimmed by 5 bases and J by 7 bases, leaving 20 bases between them. The CDR3 runs to 15 residues. The CDR3 here is CASSNSPDRRGGYTF. CDR3 in DNA: TGTGCCAGCAGCAACAGCCCCGACAGACGAGGTGGCTACACCTTC.

CDR3 DNA: TGCGCCAGCAGCTTCTTGCTGACTAGCGGGGGCCATACGCAGTATTTT. Translated, it gives CASSFLLTSGGHTQYF. This chain uses TRBV5-1 with TRBJ2-3, with 12 bases aligning to TRBD2. The CDR3 has 16 amino acids. With V trimmed by 2 bases and J by 7 bases, 8 bases remained unmatched. Germline V CDR1 and CDR2: SGHRS, YFSETQ.

This sequence joins TRBV5-1 and TRBJ1-1; D is unclear. The V gene lost 4 bases and the J gene lost 0 bases, with 7 bases spanning the gap. CDR1 and CDR2 from the germline V gene are SGHRS and YFSETQ. The CDR3 contains 13 residues. The CDR3 protein is CASSVNMNTEAFF. DNA of the CDR3: TGCGCCAGCAGCGTGAACATGAACACTGAAGCTTTCTTT.

The chain has TRBV12-3 or TRBV12-4 and TRBJ2-2, with D maybe TRBD1 (5 bases). The CDR3 runs 11 residues. For the CDR3, the DNA is TGTGCTAGGGGATACGGGGGGGAGCTGTTTTTT. It specifies CARGYGGELFF.